This TCR beta chain was sequenced in a study of T cell responses to AZD1222 COVID-19 vaccine. Study outcomes and limitations: White British people made up most donors, females outnumbered males, and clonal diversity was possibly underestimated. Repertoires were obtained only post-peak T cell response. Spike-specific TCR breadth and depth both grew after two AZD1222 doses. Among vaccine-associated CD4 TCRs, coverage spanned spike, with dominance at 160-218 and 743-854.

Profiling relied on immunoSEQ multiplex PCR, and the TCRdb table lists in-frame clones only, not all of them. The data show under 100,000 clones, 65% to 90% seen once. Trimming pared 0 bases from V and 5 bases from J, leaving 11 bases between. CDR1 and CDR2 (germline): KGHSH, LQKENI. The CDR3 consists of 14 residues. A note on this clone: Its antigen is unidentified.

V gene TRBV18 combines with J gene TRBJ2-7; no reliable D call. Sequenced here: peripheral blood, sampled on day 0 of AZD1222 vaccination. This sequence was found in an adult in good health. The CDR3 here is CASSPPVGSDEQYF. The CDR3 DNA is TGTGCCAGCTCACCACCAGTGGGATCAGACGAGCAGTACTTC.